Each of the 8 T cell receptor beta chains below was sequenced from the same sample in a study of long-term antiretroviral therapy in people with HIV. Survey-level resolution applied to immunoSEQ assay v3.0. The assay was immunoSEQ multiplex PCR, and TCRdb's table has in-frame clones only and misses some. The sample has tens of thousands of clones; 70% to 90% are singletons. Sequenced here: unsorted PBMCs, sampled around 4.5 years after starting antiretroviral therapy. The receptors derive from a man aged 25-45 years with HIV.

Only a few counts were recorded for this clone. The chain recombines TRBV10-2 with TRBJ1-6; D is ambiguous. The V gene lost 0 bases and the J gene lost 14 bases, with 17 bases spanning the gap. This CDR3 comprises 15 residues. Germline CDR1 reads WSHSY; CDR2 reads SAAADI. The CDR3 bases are TGCGCCAGCAGTGAGTCAACGACTGTCATTCAAACCCTCCACTTT. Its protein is CASSESTTVIQTLHF.

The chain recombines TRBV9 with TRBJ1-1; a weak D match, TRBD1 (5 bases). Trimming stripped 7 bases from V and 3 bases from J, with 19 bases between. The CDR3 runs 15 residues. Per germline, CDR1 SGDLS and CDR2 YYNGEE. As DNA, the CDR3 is TGTGCCAGCTCGCGGGGAGGGGTGTGGGACACTGAAGCTTTCTTT. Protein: CASSRGGVWDTEAFF. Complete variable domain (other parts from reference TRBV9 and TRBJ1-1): DSGVTQTPKHLITATGQRVTLRCSPRSGDLSVYWYQQSLDQGLQFLIQYYNGEERAKGNILERFSAQQFPDLHSELNLSSLELGDSALYFCASSRGGVWDTEAFFGQGTRLTVV.

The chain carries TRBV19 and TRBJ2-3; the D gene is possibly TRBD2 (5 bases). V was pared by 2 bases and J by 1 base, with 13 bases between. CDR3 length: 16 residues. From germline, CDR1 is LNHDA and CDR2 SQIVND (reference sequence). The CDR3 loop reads CASSITAVGGTDTQYF. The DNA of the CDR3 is TGTGCCAGTAGTATAACGGCGGTGGGAGGCACAGATACGCAGTATTTT.

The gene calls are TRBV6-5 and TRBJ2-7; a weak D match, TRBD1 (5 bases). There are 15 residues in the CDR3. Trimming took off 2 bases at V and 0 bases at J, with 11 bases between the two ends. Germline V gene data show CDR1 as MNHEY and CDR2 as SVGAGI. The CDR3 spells CASSYRGGSSYEQYF. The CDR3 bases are TGTGCCAGCAGTTACAGGGGCGGCAGCTCCTACGAGCAGTACTTC.

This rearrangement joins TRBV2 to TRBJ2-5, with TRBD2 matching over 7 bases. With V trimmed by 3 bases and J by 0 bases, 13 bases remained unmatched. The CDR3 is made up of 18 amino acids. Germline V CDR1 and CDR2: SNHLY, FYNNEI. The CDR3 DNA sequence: TGTGCCAGCAGTGATTCCGGCGCAGGGAGGGAGAACCAAGAGACCCAGTACTTC. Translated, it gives CASSDSGAGRENQETQYF.

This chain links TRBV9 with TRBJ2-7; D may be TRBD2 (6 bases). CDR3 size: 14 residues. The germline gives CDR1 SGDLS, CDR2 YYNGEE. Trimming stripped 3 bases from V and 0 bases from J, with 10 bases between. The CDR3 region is CASSGGGTSYEQYF. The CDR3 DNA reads TGTGCCAGCAGCGGTGGGGGGACCTCCTACGAGCAGTACTTC.

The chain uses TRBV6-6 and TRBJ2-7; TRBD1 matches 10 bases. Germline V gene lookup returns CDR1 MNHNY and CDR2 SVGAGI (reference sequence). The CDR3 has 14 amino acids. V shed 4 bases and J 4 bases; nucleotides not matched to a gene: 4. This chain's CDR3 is CASSWGQGSYEQYF. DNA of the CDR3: TGTGCCAGCAGTTGGGGACAGGGGAGTTACGAGCAGTACTTC.

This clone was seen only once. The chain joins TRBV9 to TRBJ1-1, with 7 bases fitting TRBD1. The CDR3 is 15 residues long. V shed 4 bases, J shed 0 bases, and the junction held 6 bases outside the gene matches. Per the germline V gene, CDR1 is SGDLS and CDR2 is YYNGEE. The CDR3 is CASSPRGFMNTEAFF. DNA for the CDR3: TGTGCCAGCAGCCCCAGGGGGTTCATGAACACTGAAGCTTTCTTT.